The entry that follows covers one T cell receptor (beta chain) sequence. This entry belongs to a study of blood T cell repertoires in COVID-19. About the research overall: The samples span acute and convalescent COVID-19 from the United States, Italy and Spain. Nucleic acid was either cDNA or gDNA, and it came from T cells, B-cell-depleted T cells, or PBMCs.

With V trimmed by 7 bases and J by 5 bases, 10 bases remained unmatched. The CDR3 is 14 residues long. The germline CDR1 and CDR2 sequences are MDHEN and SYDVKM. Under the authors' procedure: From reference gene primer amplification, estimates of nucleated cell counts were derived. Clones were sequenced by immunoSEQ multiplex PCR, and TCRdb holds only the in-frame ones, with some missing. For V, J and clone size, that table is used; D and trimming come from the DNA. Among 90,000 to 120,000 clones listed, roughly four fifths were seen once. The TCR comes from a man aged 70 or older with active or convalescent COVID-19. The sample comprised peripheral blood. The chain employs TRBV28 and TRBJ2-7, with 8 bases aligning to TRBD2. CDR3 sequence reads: CASISGTSIHEQYF. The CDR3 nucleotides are TGTGCCAGCATCTCCGGGACTAGTATCCACGAGCAGTACTTC. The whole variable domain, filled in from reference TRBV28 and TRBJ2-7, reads DVKVTQSSRYLVKRTGEKVFLECVQDMDHENMFWYRQDPGLGLRLIYFSYDVKMKEKGDIPEGYSVSREKKERFSLILESASTNQTSMYLCASISGTSIHEQYFGPGTRLTVT.